This paragraph covers one TCR beta chain sequence. The specificity of this receptor is unknown. Base qualities are not at hand, and no much larger clone is one base apart. Counted from cysteine to phenylalanine, this CDR3 has 10 amino acids. CDR3 DNA is the only sequence kept; it has 30 bases, read in frame from the first base. This specimen comes from a study of cytomegalovirus exposure and HLA in healthy donors (dated by TCRdb to the late 2010s). Regarding the research as a whole: An earlier analysis of several hundred of the donors reported 276 Gb of sequence data and around 110 million unique TCR beta sequences obtained from approximately 180 million T cells. Approximately 310 gigabases of sequencing data and about 92 million unique TCR sequences made up an early release that covered roughly 670 HLA-typed donors. The genetic ancestry cluster associated with self-reported Caucasian donors included roughly four fifths of the roughly 400 genotyped donors. The study was designed to test whether signatures of past pathogen exposure could be identified by cataloging public T cell receptors. The T cell repertoires of under 700 subjects were profiled by immunosequencing and related to cytomegalovirus serostatus. In addition to the first cohort of approximately 670 subjects, a separate validation cohort of approximately 130 different subjects was used. To predict cytomegalovirus infection status, the study combined high-throughput TCR immunosequencing, statistical association of individual TCRs with disease status, and machine learning. A later analysis re-examined previously published TCR beta repertoires from 600 to 700 donors and added high-resolution HLA genotyping to investigate patterns of TCR occurrence. The later analysis used no new phenotypic data to find candidate immune exposures, relying instead on TCR beta sequences and their occurrence across donors. An earlier analysis of 587 of the donors applied high-throughput TCR beta sequencing to assess whether each TCR beta V gene segment acted as functional or pseudogenic. Donor age, sex, ethnicity and CMV serostatus were compiled together with the repertoire data. A later genetic analysis used genome-wide SNP genotypes for 398 of the 666 donors, treating that subset as a discovery cohort. All discovery cohort repertoires had been generated using a single sequencing platform. Both class I and class II loci were covered by HLA typing, at four-digit resolution. Typing coverage varied by locus: 629-630 donors for A, B, C, DRB1 and DQB1; roughly 520 for DQA1; more than 600 for DPA1; fewer than 480 for DPB1. Because of strong linkage in the cohort, roughly five DR-DQ haplotypes were treated as single units for association and clustering. Among 300 to 500 genotyped donors of the cohort, an average of approximately 200,000 unique TCR beta nucleotide sequences was sequenced per donor, of which 15% to 20% were non-productive. General study outcomes and caveats: While some public TCRs were present in many individuals, most TCR sequences turned up only very rarely across donors. A cluster of highly shared sequence variants was judged likely to represent a technical artifact of the sequencing pipeline. It was suggested by the authors that the approach could potentially be generalized to other disease states and immunological phenotypes. In a later analysis, several top co-occurrence clusters were reported to appear linked to parvovirus B19, influenza, CMV and Epstein-Barr virus. At a false discovery rate of 0.05, a later analysis linked 16,951 TCR beta sequences to specific HLA alleles. Because the 87-base-pair reads could not distinguish some IMGT-functional V segments, including TRBV6-2 and TRBV6-3, those segments were excluded. About 17 rarely observed V segments, including chromosome 9 orphons, were excluded from the earlier analysis of approximately 500 of the donors because counts were too low. In vitro tests confirmed that three of the cytomegalovirus-associated TCR beta chains recognize cytomegalovirus antigens. For the cohort, immune exposure information was limited to CMV serostatus. Because HLA typing was missing for some donors at each locus, association tests included only the typed subset. According to a later genetic analysis, donors in an Asian-associated ancestry cluster had fewer N-insertions in productive TCRs than the approximately 650-donor mean. A later analysis found that most CMV-associated TCR beta chains appeared HLA-restricted, with HLA associations seemingly driven largely by CMV exposure. In a later analysis, TCR association rates were found to vary across HLA loci, with the most associated TCRs seen for DRB1 alleles and the fewest for HLA-C alleles. A further reported finding was that TCR beta sequences accurately predicted the HLA-A and HLA-B alleles for most subjects in the first cohort. In a later analysis, HLA-associated TCR beta chains were found to be more clonally expanded and to have lower generation probabilities than equally common non-associated chains. An earlier analysis of approximately 530 of the donors showed that most TCR beta V segments appeared in productive rearrangements either about 90% or about 30% of the time, which broadly matched IMGT annotations. Cytomegalovirus status was reported to be diagnosed by the classifier with high specificity and sensitivity in both the original and validation cohorts. Assigning TCR associations to individual alleles was difficult when HLA alleles, especially DR and DQ, strongly co-occurred. Correlated functional status among segregating V segments might reflect linkage disequilibrium, but an unknown experimental factor could not be ruled out. The cohort was sequenced for TCR beta chains only, and without alpha or paired-chain data the features that could be detected were limited. An association between a missense DCLRE1C variant and V-gene and J-gene trimming of TCR beta chains was found in a later genetic analysis and replicated in an independent cohort. Presence/absence analyses assumed roughly uniform sequencing depth across donors, an assumption that may not hold. The study listed 150 to 200 TCR beta chains as associated with cytomegalovirus.

Preparation of the library involved the immunoSEQ multiplex PCR assay. A mixture of 60 forward primers for TCR Vbeta segments and 13 reverse primers for TCR Jbeta segments was used in the multiplex PCR. The CDR3 region of rearranged TCR beta genes was amplified from genomic DNA by a multiplex PCR assay. The amplified TCR beta libraries were sequenced on the Illumina HiSeq System as 87-base-pair reads. The source study handled its data this way. A later analysis counted about 80 million unique TCR beta chains across the 670 or so repertoires, and around 9.9 million of these chains were shared by at least two donors. Raw reads were error-corrected and collapsed into unique sequences with a nearest-neighbor algorithm that merged closely related sequences to remove PCR and sequencing errors. CDR3 sequences were aligned to IMGT reference sequences to assign V, D and J gene segments. Each retained sequence needed at least a six-nucleotide match to both a V gene segment and a J gene segment. Rearrangements were called productive when the CDR3 lacked stop codons and stayed in frame with V and J; all others were non-productive. Following IMGT convention, CDR3 was defined as the stretch from the second conserved V-encoded cysteine to the conserved J-encoded phenylalanine. Sequences without an unambiguous match to a single V gene segment were excluded from the earlier analysis of several hundred of the donors. An earlier analysis of some 500 of the donors classified V segments as functional when productive rearrangements were above 56.7% and as segregating when the standard deviation between donors was above 5%. A statistical classification framework was built for diagnosing cytomegalovirus status from the catalog of TCR beta chain sequences. V and J gene assignment, in a later analysis, came from comparing TCR nucleotide sequences with IMGT/GENE-DB human TR gene sequences. A later analysis assigned CDR3 sequences and most-parsimonious VDJ recombination scenarios with the TCRdist pipeline. A later analysis defined each TCR beta chain by its CDR3 amino acid sequence plus V-gene family, and excluded reads lacking a unique V-gene family. As a way to deal with suspected cross-contamination and a sequencing artifact, a later analysis dropped 450 to 600 nucleotide sequences that were highly shared and had low generation probability. For each public chain, a later analysis derived a clonal expansion index from normalized ranks of inferred template counts within each repertoire. In a later analysis, generation probabilities were computed using a VDJ recombination model fitted to out-of-frame rearrangements, and the results were checked against IGoR. In a later analysis, hypergeometric tests were used to score TCR-TCR, TCR-HLA and TCR-CMV co-occurrence, with a repertoire-size bias correction applied to TCR pairs. False discovery rates were estimated in a later analysis by permuting HLA or CMV assignments 20 times. In a later analysis, co-occurring TCRs were grouped using DBSCAN, with TCRdist sequence similarity added in when clustering inside HLA-allele-positive subsets. Repertoires with fewer than 30,000 or more than 120,000 public chains, plus five repertoires with anomalous nucleotide sharing, were excluded from co-occurrence clustering. The table comes from immuneACCESS by way of TCRdb, which keeps in-frame sequences with V and J called. Part of the clones is missing from these tables; in studies checked, under half for an unresolved V gene and the rest for unknown reasons. V and J calls and clone size follow that table, whereas D and trimming were derived from the DNA. The sample yields around 140,000 clones; approximately 80% were counted once. The top ten clones comprise around 4% of the sample.

The cohort was made up of about 610 healthy bone marrow donors. At the time of sampling, all cohort members were nominally healthy, though unrecorded immune exposures were likely present. The donor tested CMV seropositive, placing the donor among the approximately 310 seropositive members of the cohort. Every donor gave a peripheral blood sample, and the peripheral blood mononuclear cells from that sample were used for TCR beta sequencing. Genomic DNA was extracted from the blood cell samples with the Qiagen DNeasy Blood Extraction Kit. Sequenced input: PBMCs. This receptor was obtained from a male donor in good health and CMV-seropositive. This chain is built from TRBV21-1 and TRBJ1-1. TRBV21-1 is assigned pseudogene status. The CDR3 region reads CASSNGRAFF. At the DNA level, the sequence is TGTGCCAGCAGCAACGGGAGAGCTTTCTTT.